Listed below are T cell receptor beta chains from one sample, sequenced in a study of blood T cell repertoires in COVID-19. Only in-frame clones appear in the TCRdb table, and some are missing; sequencing was by immunoSEQ multiplex PCR. The sample consists of over 100,000 clones, 88% of them appearing once. Sequencing used peripheral blood. The source of these receptors is a man aged 45-65 years with acute or convalescent COVID-19. The CDR3 runs from the conserved cysteine through the conserved F or W.

TRBV19 CASSMGLIAIQETQYF
TRBV5-8 CASSRTTGSLNYGYTF
TRBV3-1/TRBV3-2 CASSLTGVGNTIYF
TRBV5-1 CASSPILAGRTNIQYF
TRBV3-1/TRBV3-2 CASSQATVQGNEQFF
TRBV4-1 CASSLQGNTGGRGGYTQYF
TRBV27 CASSLSRDSFNEQFF
TRBV27 CASGPHDAGRYNEQFF
TRBV28 CASRDMNTGELFF
TRBV5-1 CASSFIQGGELFF
TRBV5-1 CASSLAVGYTNEKLFF
TRBV11-2 CASSLGGRNSPLHF
TRBV18 CASSPGQGDGYTF
TRBV3-1/TRBV3-2 CASSRKQGNYGYTF
TRBV5-1 CASSLILSGRPYEQYF
TRBV7-9 CASSYAGTVNEKLFF
TRBV28 CASGGAGFTANEKLFF
TRBV5-5 CASSLWTVNYGYTF
TRBV5-1 CASSSTGGINEKLFF
TRBV27 CASSSPGLAGDALEQYF
TRBV6-5 CASSRLATVYGYTF
TRBV30 CAWSVRATEAFF
TRBV6-5 CASSRAGSEQYF
TRBV3-1/TRBV3-2 CASSQDFSTGELFF
TRBV3-1/TRBV3-2 CASSQQGGSGNTIYF
TRBV4-1 CASSQPRRGSYNEQFF
TRBV19 CASSSRSGYTF
TRBV6-1 CASSEAGGRETQYF
TRBV9 CASSVLGLAGGPHTQYF
TRBV18 CASSDSGANYGYTF
TRBV2 CASRGPTADNYGYTF
TRBV15 CATRNPGQGLNTEAFF